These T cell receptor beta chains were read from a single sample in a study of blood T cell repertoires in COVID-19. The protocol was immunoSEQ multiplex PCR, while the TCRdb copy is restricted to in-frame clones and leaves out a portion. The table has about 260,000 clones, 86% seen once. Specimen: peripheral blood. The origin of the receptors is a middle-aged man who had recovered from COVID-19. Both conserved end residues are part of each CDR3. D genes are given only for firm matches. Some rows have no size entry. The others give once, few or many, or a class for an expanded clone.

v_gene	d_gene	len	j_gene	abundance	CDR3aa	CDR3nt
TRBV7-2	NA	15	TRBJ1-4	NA	CASSLVLAPNEKLFF	TGTGCCAGCAGCTTAGTACTAGCCCCTAATGAAAAACTGTTTTTT
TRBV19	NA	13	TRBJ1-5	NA	CASSRREGQPQHF	TGTGCCAGTAGTCGTAGGGAGGGACAGCCCCAGCATTTT
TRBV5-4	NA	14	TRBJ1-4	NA	CASSRGGGNEKLFF	TGTGCCAGCAGCAGGGGGGGTGGTAATGAAAAACTGTTTTTT
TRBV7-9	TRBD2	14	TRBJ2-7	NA	CASSLPGGVYEQYF	TGTGCCAGCAGCTTGCCGGGAGGGGTTTACGAGCAGTACTTC
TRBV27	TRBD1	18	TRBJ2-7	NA	CASSAWAKPGQGTYEQYF	TGTGCCAGCAGTGCATGGGCGAAACCGGGACAGGGAACCTACGAGCAGTACTTC
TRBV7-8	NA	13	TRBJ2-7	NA	CASSSWTAYEQYF	TGTGCCAGCAGCTCCTGGACTGCCTACGAGCAGTACTTC
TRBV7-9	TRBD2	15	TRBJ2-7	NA	CASSLGLALSYEQYF	TGTGCCAGCAGCTTGGGACTAGCGCTCTCCTACGAGCAGTACTTC
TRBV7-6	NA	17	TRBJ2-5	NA	CASTRPSSGGYQETQYF	TGTGCCAGCACGCGACCATCATCCGGGGGTTACCAAGAGACCCAGTACTTC
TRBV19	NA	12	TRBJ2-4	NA	CASSTGRNIQYF	TGTGCCAGTAGTACTGGGAGAAACATTCAGTACTTC
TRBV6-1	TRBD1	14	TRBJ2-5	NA	CASSDRGFQETQYF	TGTGCCAGCAGTGACAGGGGGTTTCAAGAGACCCAGTACTTC
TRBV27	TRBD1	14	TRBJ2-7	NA	CASSTGTGGYEQYF	TGTGCCAGCAGTACCGGGACAGGGGGTTACGAGCAGTACTTC
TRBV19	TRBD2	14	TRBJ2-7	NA	CASSTPGLESEQYF	TGTGCCAGTAGTACACCGGGACTAGAATCCGAGCAGTACTTC
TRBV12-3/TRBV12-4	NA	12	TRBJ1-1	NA	CASSFRGTEAFF	TGTGCCAGCAGTTTTAGGGGAACTGAAGCTTTCTTT
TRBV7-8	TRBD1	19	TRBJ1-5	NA	CASSPGGTGAAYSNQPQHF	TGTGCCAGCAGCCCTGGTGGGACAGGAGCTGCATATAGCAATCAGCCCCAGCATTTT
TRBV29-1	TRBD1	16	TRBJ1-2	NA	CSVPGRGLSRSNGYTF	TGCAGCGTGCCCGGCAGGGGGCTCTCCAGGAGTAATGGCTACACCTTC
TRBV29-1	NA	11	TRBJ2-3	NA	CSERTGDTQYF	TGCAGCGAGCGAACAGGAGATACGCAGTATTTT
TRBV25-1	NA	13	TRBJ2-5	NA	CASSAGLQETQYF	TGTGCCAGCAGCGCGGGACTCCAAGAGACCCAGTACTTC
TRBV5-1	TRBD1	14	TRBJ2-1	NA	CASSSAGGYNEQFF	TGCGCCAGCAGCTCGGCAGGGGGCTACAATGAGCAGTTCTTC
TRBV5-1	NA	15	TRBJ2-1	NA	CASSLADPRGNEQFF	TGCGCCAGCAGCTTGGCGGACCCTCGGGGCAATGAGCAGTTCTTC
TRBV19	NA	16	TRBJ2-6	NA	CASSILRGAGANVLTF	TGTGCCAGTAGTATTCTCAGGGGGGCTGGGGCCAACGTCCTGACTTTC
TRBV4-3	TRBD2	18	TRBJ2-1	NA	CASSQESPGLVYSNEQFF	TGCGCCAGCAGCCAAGAAAGTCCCGGACTAGTCTATTCTAATGAGCAGTTCTTC
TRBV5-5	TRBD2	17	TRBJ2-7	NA	CASSRLAGGPGDYEQYF	TGTGCCAGCAGCCGACTAGCGGGGGGGCCGGGGGACTACGAGCAGTACTTC
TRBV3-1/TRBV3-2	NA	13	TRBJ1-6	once	CASRRGRGSPLHF	TGTGCCAGCCGCCGAGGCAGGGGTTCACCCCTCCACTTT
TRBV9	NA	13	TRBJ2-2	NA	CASSVVGTGELFF	TGTGCCAGCAGCGTAGTCGGCACCGGGGAGCTGTTTTTT
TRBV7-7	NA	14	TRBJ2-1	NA	CASSATGWNNEQFF	TGTGCCAGCAGCGCCACAGGGTGGAACAATGAGCAGTTCTTC
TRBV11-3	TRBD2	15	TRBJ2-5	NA	CASSFGAGGKETQYF	TGTGCCAGCAGCTTCGGAGCGGGAGGGAAAGAGACCCAGTACTTC
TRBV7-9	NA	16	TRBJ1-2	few	CASSSLGQFNNYGYTF	TGTGCCAGCAGCTCGCTCGGACAGTTTAATAACTATGGCTACACCTTC
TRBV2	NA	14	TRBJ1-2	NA	CASSEARQGWGYTF	TGTGCCAGCAGTGAAGCGCGGCAGGGATGGGGCTACACCTTC
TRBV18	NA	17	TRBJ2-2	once	CASSPFRGHRNTGELFF	TGTGCCAGCTCCCCCTTTCGGGGACATCGAAACACCGGGGAGCTGTTTTTT
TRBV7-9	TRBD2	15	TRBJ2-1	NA	CASSVSGTSNPEQFF	TGTGCCAGCAGCGTCTCCGGGACTAGCAATCCTGAGCAGTTCTTC
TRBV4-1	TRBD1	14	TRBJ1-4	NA	CASSLQGALEKLFF	TGCGCCAGCAGCCTCCAGGGGGCGTTGGAAAAACTGTTTTTT
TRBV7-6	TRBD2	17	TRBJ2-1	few	CASSLGTGLAGADEQFF	TGTGCCAGCAGCTTAGGTACAGGACTAGCGGGGGCGGATGAGCAGTTCTTC